The entry that follows covers one T cell receptor beta chain sequence. Its antigen remains unidentified. This entry comes from a study of type 1 regulatory T cells. On the study more broadly: An in vitro protocol generated T-allo10, a Tr1-enriched, alloantigen-specific CD4 T cell product. Study observations and caveats: Compared with non-Tr1 cells, Tr1 cells showed a narrower TCR repertoire.

TCRdb re-derived calls from the reads in MiXCR, one entry per CDR3 protein. The data show 5,000 to 6,500 distinct CDR3 sequences, approximately 24% seen once. The TCR comes from a human donor in good health. The sequencing sample was made of cultured type 1 regulatory T (Tr1) cells, either the whole culture or a sorted fraction (not recorded which).

The CDR3 DNA reads TGCGCCAGCAGCCCCCTGGAATCCACCGGGGAGCTGTTTTTT. Encoded protein: CASSPLESTGELFF. This chain uses TRBV5-1 with TRBJ2-2; D gene unclear. The germline V and J ends were trimmed by 4 bases and 4 bases, with 11 bases remaining between them. Germline V gene sequence: CDR1 SGHRS, CDR2 YFSETQ. The CDR3 totals 14 residues.